These 14 T cell receptor beta chains came from one sample sequenced in a study of breast tumors, draining lymph nodes, adjacent tissues. TCRdb analysed the multiplex PCR reads with MiXCR anew, one entry per CDR3 protein. In the table there are approximately 230,000 distinct CDR3 sequences, less than 40% of which are singletons. Breast cancer patients provided tissue from their axillary draining lymph nodes. The source material was axillary lymph node tissue. All receptors come from a female donor with breast cancer. Some clones in this sample may be carry-over from other donors' samples.

Points on this clonotype: This may stem from a read error, because a much larger clone lies one nucleotide away. The chain is built from TRBV5-1 and TRBJ2-5; D unclear. There are 13 residues in the CDR3. The germline V gene encodes CDR1 SGHRS and CDR2 YFSETQ. V was shortened by 0 bases and J by 7 bases, with 10 bases between the two germline ends. The CDR3 coding sequence is TGCGCCAGCAGCTTGGACTTGGAAGGGACCCAGTACTTC. Protein: CASSLDLEGTQYF.

This clonotype has a count of ten or more. The chain has TRBV5-6 and TRBJ1-2, with D possibly being TRBD1 (6 bases). The germline gives CDR1 SGHDT, CDR2 YYEEEE. V was shortened by 1 base and J by 3 bases, with 13 bases between the two germline ends. This CDR3 spans 15 amino acids. The CDR3 DNA is TGTGCCAGCAGCTTGACAGGGAAGGGTGACTATGGCTACACCTTC. It encodes CASSLTGKGDYGYTF.

About this clonotype itself: Possible read error: a much larger clone is one base away. The conserved final phenylalanine or tryptophan is absent from the CDR3, which likely points to a read error. The rearrangement joins TRBV19 to TRBJ2-3, with TRBD2 identical over 12 bases. The junction had 8 bases not matched to a gene; V was cut back by 6 bases and J by 4 bases. The length of the CDR3 is 16 residues. Germline V gene data show CDR1 as LNHDA and CDR2 as SQIVND (reference sequence). CDR3 amino acids: CASSILAGGGSDTQYS. CDR3 DNA: TGTGCCAGTAGCATACTAGCGGGAGGAGGTTCAGATACGCAGTATTCT.

This clonotype was seen repeatedly, ten times or more. The chain joins TRBV24-1 to TRBJ2-5; possibly TRBD2 for D (5 bases). CDR1 and CDR2 from the germline V gene are KGHDR and SFDVKD. The V and J ends lost 2 bases and 1 base respectively, with 10 bases between them. The CDR3 is made up of 15 amino acids. CDR3 bases: TGTGCCACCAGTGATTCGGGCCTAGCCCAAGAGACCCAGTACTTC. Residues: CATSDSGLAQETQYF.

The CDR3 DNA reads TGTGCCAGCAGTTCAAAGGCAGGGGCCTACGAGCAGTACTTC. Translating gives CASSSKAGAYEQYF. The chain combines TRBV6-5 with TRBJ2-7; possible D gene TRBD1, 6 bases. Germline V CDR1 and CDR2: MNHEY, SVGAGI. CDR3 length: 14 amino acids. Trimming left V 4 bases short and J 2 bases short, with 12 bases between.

In its sample, this clonotype was seen a few times. The chain uses TRBV12-3 or TRBV12-4 and TRBJ1-4; 10 bases align to TRBD1. The closer fit of TRBJ1-1 to the DNA end suggests the J call may be wrong. The CDR3 covers 16 residues. In nucleotides, the CDR3 is TGTGCCAGCAGTTTAAGACAGGGGGCGAGTAACACTGAAGCTTTCTTT. Its protein product is CASSLRQGASNTEAFF.

The rearrangement links TRBV6-1 to TRBJ2-5, with D perhaps TRBD1 (5 bases). The length of the CDR3 is 15 residues. Germline CDR1 reads MNHNS; CDR2 reads SASEGT. The germline V and J ends were trimmed by 5 bases and 5 bases, with 18 bases remaining between them. For the CDR3, the DNA is TGTGCCAGCAGTTTCTTAGGGGCCCCCAGCGAGACCCAGTACTTC. Its protein is CASSFLGAPSETQYF.

This clonotype was found many times. The V gene is TRBV7-2, the J gene TRBJ2-3, with D possibly TRBD1 on 5 matching bases. Looked up from germline, CDR1 is SGHTA and CDR2 is FQGNSA. The length of the CDR3 is 15 residues. Trimming removed 6 bases from V and 5 bases from J, with 18 bases in between. The CDR3: CASRFSQGFRDTQYF. The CDR3 DNA is TGTGCCAGCAGGTTCTCTCAGGGTTTTCGAGATACGCAGTATTTT. Based on the CDR3 plus reference TRBV7-2 and TRBJ2-3, the full variable domain is GAGVSQSPSNKVTEKGKDVELRCDPISGHTALYWYRQSLGQGLEFLIYFQGNSAPDKSGLPSDRFSAERTGGSVSTLTIQRTQQEDSAVYLCASRFSQGFRDTQYFGPGTRLTVL.

This chain connects TRBV20-1 to TRBJ1-6, with 7 bases matching TRBD1. Germline V gene data show CDR1 as DFQATT and CDR2 as SNEGSKA (reference sequence). The CDR3 has 12 amino acids. Losses at the gene ends were 5 bases for V and 7 bases for J; bases not matched to a gene: 2. CDR3: CSAPTGNSPLHF. The CDR3 DNA reads as TGCAGTGCTCCGACAGGGAATTCACCCCTCCACTTT.

In the case of this clonotype: The CDR3 carries no conserved terminal phenylalanine or tryptophan, so it likely arises from a read error. CDR3 DNA sequence: TGTGCCAGCAGCGCAACGTCCCGGAATTCACCCCTCCACCAT. Protein product: CASSATSRNSPLHH. The chain employs TRBV7-2 and TRBJ1-6; D is unresolved. This CDR3 comprises 14 residues. The V end was cut by 5 bases, the J end by 7 bases, with 12 bases between. Germline assignment: CDR1 SGHTA and CDR2 FQGNSA.

This clonotype was seen many times. The V gene is TRBV29-1, the J gene TRBJ2-1, with TRBD2 as a possible D gene (5 bases). The V and J ends lost 6 bases and 0 bases respectively, with 9 bases between them. The germline CDR1 and CDR2 sequences are SQVTM and ANQGSEA. This CDR3 comprises 13 residues. CDR3 nucleotide sequence: TGCAGCGTAGGCGGAGGCTCCTACAATGAGCAGTTCTTC. Protein: CSVGGGSYNEQFF.

The chain joins TRBV19 to TRBJ1-4; D gene unclear. CDR3 length: 17 residues. Trimming shortened V by 3 bases and J by 0 bases, and 14 bases separated the two germline ends. Germline CDR1 is LNHDA and CDR2 is SQIVND (reference sequence). CDR3 nucleotides: TGTGCCAGTAGTATCGTGGGAACTAGCACAACTAATGAAAAACTGTTTTTT. Its protein is CASSIVGTSTTNEKLFF.

This clonotype was seen at least ten times. The V and J genes are TRBV11-3 and TRBJ2-6; TRBD1 agrees at 11 bases. Germline V gives CDR1 SGHNT, CDR2 YENEEA. The CDR3 is 17 amino acids. The ends lost 5 bases at V and 4 bases at J; junction bases unmatched: 7. The CDR3 is CASSPGQGESGANVLTF. The CDR3 DNA reads TGTGCCAGCAGCCCGGGACAGGGGGAGTCCGGGGCCAACGTCCTGACTTTC.

This chain joins TRBV11-1 and TRBJ2-7; D gene unclear. The ends were cut back, 1 base at V and 6 bases at J, with 10 bases in the middle. Germline-derived CDR1 and CDR2 are SGHAT and FQDESV (reference sequence). CDR3 length equals 13 residues. The DNA for the CDR3 is TGTGCCAGCAGCTTAGGTGTCGGCTCCGAGCAGTACTTC. Its protein is CASSLGVGSEQYF.